Each of the 14 T cell receptor beta chains below was sequenced from the same sample in a study of blood T cells in healthy people across ages. For the second PCR, which ran for about 7 to 11 cycles, a sample-barcoded 5' primer and a J-beta primer mix were used. TCRdb fed the 5' RACE reads into MiXCR, producing one record per CDR3 protein. The sample lists 850,000 to 1,100,000 distinct CDR3 sequences; approximately 38% were seen once. The sample was blood. These receptors all stem from a man aged 18-30 years in good health.

The J gene is TRBJ2-3, the V gene TRBV5-1; tentative D call: TRBD2 (6 bases). Germline V gene sequence: CDR1 SGHRS, CDR2 YFSETQ. The CDR3 runs to 12 residues. V lost 7 bases to trimming and J lost 6 bases, with 12 bases between them. CDR3 residues: CASWGTSDTQYF. CDR3 in DNA: TGCGCCAGCTGGGGGACTTCGGATACGCAGTATTTT. The full variable domain, rest sourced from reference TRBV5-1 and TRBJ2-3, is KAGVTQTPRYLIKTRGQQVTLSCSPISGHRSVSWYQQTPGQGLQFLFEYFSETQRNKGNFPGRFSGRQFSNSRSEMNVSTLELGDSALYLCASWGTSDTQYFGPGTRLTVL.

This clonotype was found a few times. The chain is built from TRBV29-1 and TRBJ2-3; TRBD1 aligns across 7 bases. This CDR3 contains 13 residues. Germline V gives CDR1 SQVTM, CDR2 ANQGSEA. Trimming cost V 7 bases and J 0 bases; bases outside gene matches: 4. The CDR3 spells CSDGQASTDTQYF. The CDR3 DNA sequence: TGCAGCGACGGACAGGCTAGCACAGATACGCAGTATTTT.

The gene calls are TRBV20-1 and TRBJ2-5, with D perhaps given as TRBD1 or TRBD2 (5 bases each). Germline CDR1 DFQATT, CDR2 SNEGSKA (reference sequence). This CDR3 comprises 12 residues. V was shortened by 4 bases and J by 4 bases, with 10 bases between the two germline ends. The CDR3, as DNA: TGCAGTGCTACGGGGCAGACAGAGACCCAGTACTTC. Protein: CSATGQTETQYF.

J is TRBJ2-5 and V is TRBV29-1; unclear D gene. This CDR3 spans 12 amino acids. Trimming removed 4 bases from V and 11 bases from J, with 17 bases in between. CDR1 SQVTM and CDR2 ANQGSEA come from the germline V gene. The CDR3 sequence is CSVVSSTHEQYF. The DNA of the CDR3 is TGCAGCGTTGTGAGTAGCACGCATGAGCAGTACTTC.

This clonotype has a handful of counts. The chain has TRBV6-6 and TRBJ2-3; the match to TRBD2 covers 14 bases. Germline CDR1 MNHNY, CDR2 SVGAGI (reference sequence). Trimming at V came to 5 bases and at J to 5 bases, leaving 9 bases not matched to a gene. This CDR3 is built from 17 residues. The CDR3 sequence is CASSQRLAGGSVDTQYF. CDR3 sequence (DNA): TGTGCCAGCAGTCAAAGACTAGCGGGGGGGTCGGTAGATACGCAGTATTTT.

This clonotype was counted ten times or more. This chain joins TRBV12-3 or TRBV12-4 and TRBJ1-2, with D perhaps matching TRBD1 (5 bases). Trimming stripped 6 bases from V and 4 bases from J, with 12 bases between. The CDR3 covers 13 residues. The CDR3 DNA is TGTGCCAGCAGGGCAGGGACGGGCTATGGCTACACCTTC. Its protein product is CASRAGTGYGYTF.

This chain uses TRBV6-6 with TRBJ2-7; possibly TRBD2 for D (7 bases). Germline loops: CDR1 MNHNY, CDR2 SVGAGI (reference sequence). V was pared by 5 bases and J by 2 bases, with 16 bases between. This CDR3 is 15 amino acids long. CDR3 coding DNA: TGTGCCAGCAGTCCCACACTAGGGGGGGCCTACGAGCAGTACTTC. Translated: CASSPTLGGAYEQYF.

The rearrangement joins TRBV12-3 or TRBV12-4 to TRBJ2-7, with 7 positions matching TRBD1. Trimming at V came to 5 bases and at J to 5 bases, leaving 3 bases not matched to a gene. The CDR3 runs 12 residues. The CDR3 sequence is CASSPTGDEQYF. In DNA, the CDR3 is TGTGCCAGCAGTCCTACAGGGGACGAGCAGTACTTC.

This chain connects TRBV6-2 or TRBV6-3 to TRBJ1-6; D ambiguous. Trimming pared 2 bases from V and 7 bases from J, leaving 9 bases between. The CDR3 runs 14 residues. The germline V gene has CDR1 MNHEY and CDR2 SVGEGT. The CDR3 loop is CASSYGVSNSPLHF. The DNA for the CDR3 is TGTGCCAGCAGTTACGGGGTAAGCAATTCACCCCTCCACTTT.

This clonotype has ten or more counts. The chain recombines TRBV7-9 with TRBJ2-7; D is undetermined. Germline CDR1 reads SEHNR; CDR2 reads FQNEAQ (reference sequence). The V end lost 2 bases, the J end lost 0 bases, and 2 bases lay between the germline ends. The CDR3 is 12 residues long. CDR3 region: CASSLYSYEQYF. The DNA of the CDR3 is TGTGCCAGCAGCTTATACTCCTACGAGCAGTACTTC.

The chain carries TRBV3-1 and TRBJ1-1; D is ambiguous. V lost 7 bases and J lost 0, with 15 bases in between. The V gene's germline CDR1 is LGHDT and CDR2 YNNKEL (reference sequence). The CDR3 has 15 amino acids. For the CDR3, the DNA is TGTGCCAGCAACCCTCTAGGACGGATGAACACTGAAGCTTTCTTT. Its protein product is CASNPLGRMNTEAFF. The variable domain in full, completed from reference TRBV3-1 and TRBJ1-1, reads DTAVSQTPKYLVTQMGNDKSIKCEQNLGHDTMYWYKQDSKKFLKIMFSYNNKELIINETVPNRFSPKSPDKAHLNLHINSLELGDSAVYFCASNPLGRMNTEAFFGQGTRLTVV.

In this sample, this clonotype turned up a few times. The chain uses TRBV4-3 and TRBJ2-1, with D perhaps TRBD2 (5 bases). Trimming took 4 bases from V and 9 from J, leaving 10 bases between them. Germline V lookup: CDR1 LGHNA, CDR2 YSLEER. This CDR3 is built from 12 residues. In DNA form, the CDR3 reads TGCGCCAGCAGCCGAATAGAGGGTGAGCAGTTCTTC. Amino acid sequence: CASSRIEGEQFF.

The chain carries TRBV20-1 and TRBJ2-3; 11 nucleotides match TRBD1. The trim removed 7 bases at V and 6 bases at J, leaving 6 bases unmatched. This CDR3 is 13 amino acids long. The V gene's germline CDR1 is DFQATT and CDR2 SNEGSKA (reference sequence). The CDR3 DNA is TGCAGTGAAGCGGACAGGGGGCGCGATACGCAGTATTTT. Its protein product is CSEADRGRDTQYF.

The chain recombines TRBV25-1 with TRBJ1-1; D is undetermined. CDR1 and CDR2 (germline): MGHDK, SYGVNS. Deletions cut 10 bases from V and 6 bases from J, with 12 bases between. The CDR3 is made up of 11 amino acids. This chain's CDR3 is CATSSPAEAFF. The CDR3 bases are TGTGCCACCAGCAGCCCTGCTGAAGCTTTCTTT.